Following are 10 T cell receptor beta chains from one sample sequenced in a study of blood T cell repertoires in COVID-19. TCRdb's table, derived via immunoSEQ multiplex PCR, lists solely in-frame clones and lacks some. The repertoire includes 200,000 to 300,000 clones, roughly 86% of them detected once, and about 3% sits in the top ten. Sequences were obtained from peripheral blood. These receptors originate from a woman in her twenties or thirties who had recovered from COVID-19.

The chain links TRBV11-2 to TRBJ1-3; TRBD1 aligns across 9 bases. Trimming cost V 8 bases and J 0 bases; bases outside gene matches: 8. This CDR3 is built from 16 residues. Germline CDR1 reads SGHAT; CDR2 reads FQNNGV. The CDR3 nucleotides read TGTGCCAGCTCGGACAGGGGTAGCTTCTCTGGAAACACCATATATTTT. Translated, it gives CASSDRGSFSGNTIYF.

The gene calls are TRBV27 and TRBJ2-1; 8 bases align to TRBD1. CDR1 is MNHEY, CDR2 SMNVEV, per germline (reference sequence). This CDR3 is 19 amino acids long. Losses at the gene ends were 3 bases for V and 0 bases for J; bases not matched to a gene: 13. CDR3 DNA sequence: TGTGCCAGCAGTTTCCTTCGACAGGGGCCATTAAACTCCTACAATGAGCAGTTCTTC. Residues: CASSFLRQGPLNSYNEQFF.

The chain combines TRBV5-1 with TRBJ1-1; D might be TRBD1 (5 bases). Germline-derived CDR1 and CDR2 are SGHRS and YFSETQ. This CDR3 contains 16 residues. Trimming left V 0 bases short and J 0 bases short, with 12 bases between. The CDR3: CASSLGQGSMNTEAFF. DNA of the CDR3: TGCGCCAGCAGCTTGGGGCAGGGTTCCATGAACACTGAAGCTTTCTTT.

The chain is built from TRBV7-9 and TRBJ1-2, with TRBD1 matching 11 bases. Per germline, CDR1 SEHNR and CDR2 FQNEAQ (reference sequence). The V segment lost 3 bases and the J segment 5 bases; nucleotides outside the gene matches: 5. This CDR3 region has 15 residues. The CDR3: CASSLAGTGGYGYTF. CDR3 bases: TGTGCCAGCAGCTTGGCTGGGACAGGGGGATATGGCTACACCTTC.

V is TRBV7-8 and J is TRBJ2-5, with TRBD2 matching over 8 bases. CDR1 and CDR2 from the germline V gene are SGHVS and FQNEAQ. The CDR3 runs 17 residues. V gave up 3 bases and J gave up 4 bases; unmatched junction bases: 13. The DNA of the CDR3 is TGTGCCAGCAGCTTGAGGCGGGGGGCAGGGTCGGCAGAGACCCAGTACTTC. Protein product: CASSLRRGAGSAETQYF.

This clone showed up just once. This chain connects TRBV18 to TRBJ1-3; D may be TRBD1 (6 bases). Germline loops: CDR1 KGHSH, CDR2 LQKENI. Deletions cut 3 bases from V and 2 bases from J, with 11 bases between. The CDR3 is 15 residues long. The CDR3 DNA reads TGTGCCAGCTCACCCAAGACAGGTCCTGGAAACACCATATATTTT. As protein: CASSPKTGPGNTIYF.

This clone was detected once. The V and J genes are TRBV10-3 and TRBJ2-3; D might be TRBD2 (5 bases). This CDR3 is 17 amino acids long. Germline V lookup: CDR1 ENHRY, CDR2 SYGVKD. V lost 0 bases to trimming and J lost 0 bases, with 13 bases between them. The CDR3 region is CAISESNHAGSTDTQYF. CDR3 nucleotide sequence: TGTGCCATCAGTGAGTCGAATCATGCGGGTAGCACAGATACGCAGTATTTT.

The chain employs TRBV5-1 and TRBJ2-4; 12 nucleotides agree with TRBD1. Per germline, CDR1 SGHRS and CDR2 YFSETQ. J lost 0 bases, V lost 5 bases, and 3 bases had no gene match. The CDR3 has 16 residues. The CDR3, as DNA: TGCGCCAGCAGAGGGGACAGGGGGCTAGCCAAAAACATTCAGTACTTC. Its protein is CASRGDRGLAKNIQYF.

The genes are TRBV6-5 and TRBJ2-7, with D possibly being TRBD1 (6 bases). The CDR3 spans 14 residues. Deletions cut 5 bases from V and 1 base from J, with 12 bases between. Germline CDR1 reads MNHEY; CDR2 reads SVGAGI. The CDR3: CASSQGFRSYEQYF. CDR3 DNA: TGTGCCAGCAGTCAGGGGTTTAGGTCCTACGAGCAGTACTTC.

The J gene is TRBJ1-1, the V gene TRBV6-2 or TRBV6-3; TRBD1 matches at 7 bases. The germline gives CDR1 MNHEY, CDR2 SVGEGT. The length of the CDR3 is 17 residues. The V and J ends lost 0 bases and 0 bases, in that order; junction bases with no gene match: 7. The CDR3 nucleotides read TGTGCCAGCAGTTACTCGGGACAGAAAGGAATGAACACTGAAGCTTTCTTT. Amino acids: CASSYSGQKGMNTEAFF.